Shown below are 21 T cell receptor beta chains from a single sample sequenced in a study of blood T cell repertoires in COVID-19. The assay was immunoSEQ multiplex PCR, and TCRdb's table has in-frame clones only and misses some. The sample consists of about 48,000 clones, more than 75% of them appearing once. The source material was peripheral blood. Receptors were obtained from a human donor in a cohort sampled during active COVID-19.

The rearrangement links TRBV7-8 to TRBJ2-7; TRBD2 matches 12 bases. V dropped 2 bases and J dropped 3; count of bases not matched to a gene: 8. The CDR3 is made up of 17 amino acids. Germline CDR1 and CDR2: SGHVS and FQNEAQ. The CDR3 reads CASSLRARLAGVYEQYF. CDR3 DNA: TGTGCCAGCAGCTTACGGGCTCGACTAGCGGGGGTCTACGAGCAGTACTTC.

The chain couples TRBV27 to TRBJ1-3; 7 nucleotides agree with TRBD1. The CDR3 sequence is 14 residues long. The germline gives CDR1 MNHEY, CDR2 SMNVEV (reference sequence). The junction had 10 bases not matched to a gene; V was cut back by 5 bases and J by 9 bases. The CDR3 loop reads CASSKRQGKGTIYF. The CDR3 DNA reads TGTGCCAGCAGTAAAAGACAGGGAAAAGGCACCATATATTTT.

The chain recombines TRBV4-1 with TRBJ1-4; D is undetermined. CDR1 is MGHRA and CDR2 is YSYEKL in the germline V gene. Deletions cut 0 bases from V and 0 bases from J, with 8 bases between. CDR3 length: 16 amino acids. CDR3 nucleotides: TGCGCCAGCAGCCAAGAGTTCGGGGCAACTAATGAAAAACTGTTTTTT. Amino acids: CASSQEFGATNEKLFF.

This clone was seen a single time. The J gene is TRBJ2-7, the V gene TRBV6-5; 7 bases align to TRBD1. V was clipped by 10 bases and J by 3 bases; unmatched bases: 9. This CDR3 spans 13 amino acids. Germline lookup yields CDR1 MNHEY and CDR2 SVGAGI. Here the CDR3 reads CATKRQGYYEQYF. CDR3 coding DNA: TGTGCCACCAAACGACAGGGTTACTACGAGCAGTACTTC.

The chain combines TRBV28 with TRBJ2-7; 11 nucleotides align to TRBD1. CDR1 and CDR2 (germline): MDHEN, SYDVKM. This CDR3 comprises 14 residues. With V trimmed by 6 bases and J by 1 base, 2 bases remained unmatched. CDR3 loop: CASSGQGASYEQYF. CDR3 bases: TGTGCCAGCAGCGGACAGGGGGCTTCCTACGAGCAGTACTTC.

The chain is built from TRBV28 and TRBJ2-5, with D perhaps TRBD1 (6 bases). The CDR3 length is 15 residues. The V and J ends lost 3 bases and 5 bases respectively, with 16 bases between them. Germline CDR1 MDHEN, CDR2 SYDVKM. CDR3 amino acids: CASSLRGYREETQYF. DNA of the CDR3: TGTGCCAGCAGTTTGAGAGGGTACAGGGAGGAGACCCAGTACTTC.

The sample holds a few counts of this clone. V usage is TRBV5-5 and J usage is TRBJ1-5; D gene uncertain. V shed 1 base and J shed 3 bases, with 5 bases lying between them. This CDR3 is 13 amino acids long. Germline V lookup: CDR1 SGHKS, CDR2 YYEKEE (reference sequence). In DNA form, the CDR3 reads TGTGCCAGCAGCTTGTACACCAATCAGCCCCAGCATTTT. Translation: CASSLYTNQPQHF.

In the case of this clone: Germline and junction disagree at one end, which may indicate a read error. The chain recombines TRBV5-4 with TRBJ2-5, with TRBD2 matching over 7 bases. Germline CDR1 reads SGHNT; CDR2 reads YYREEE (reference sequence). The CDR3 is 13 amino acids. CDR3 DNA sequence: TGTGCCAGCAGCCCCCCCGGGCCGGGAGGTCTACACTTC. Translation gives CASSPPGPGGLHF.

At least ten counts were recorded for this clone. CDR3: CASSLLTGKYGYTF. CDR3 DNA: TGTGCCAGTAGTTTGTTGACAGGGAAGTATGGCTACACCTTC. This chain joins TRBV19 and TRBJ1-2, with 7 bases lining up with TRBD1. This CDR3 is 14 amino acids long. The germline V gene encodes CDR1 LNHDA and CDR2 SQIVND (reference sequence). V lost 5 bases and J lost 5; bases outside the gene matches: 8.

This chain links TRBV9 with TRBJ2-1, with TRBD1 matching over 7 bases. Trimming removed 0 bases from V and 6 bases from J; junction bases left unmatched: 12. CDR1 is SGDLS and CDR2 is YYNGEE in the germline V gene. This CDR3 has 17 residues. CDR3 DNA sequence: TGTGCCAGCAGCGTAGACCCCCAGGGGGATCTAGGCAATGAGCAGTTCTTC. Residues: CASSVDPQGDLGNEQFF.

This chain links TRBV19 with TRBJ2-7; D uncertain. This CDR3 has 15 amino acids. The germline CDR1 and CDR2 sequences are LNHDA and SQIVND (reference sequence). Trimming shortened V by 3 bases and J by 0 bases, and 12 bases separated the two germline ends. In DNA, the CDR3 is TGTGCCAGTAGTATTGGCTCAGCTAGCTCCTACGAGCAGTACTTC. It specifies CASSIGSASSYEQYF.

The rearrangement links TRBV6-5 to TRBJ1-5, with a weak D call TRBD1 (6 bases). Germline CDR1 is MNHEY and CDR2 is SVGAGI. The V and J ends lost 10 bases and 1 base respectively, with 11 bases between them. The CDR3 has 13 residues. Here the CDR3 reads CATRDTSNQPQHF. The DNA for the CDR3 is TGTGCCACCCGGGACACAAGCAATCAGCCCCAGCATTTT.

This clone has a single count. V and J are TRBV5-4 and TRBJ2-2; possibly TRBD1 for D (7 bases). The germline gives CDR1 SGHNT, CDR2 YYREEE (reference sequence). The CDR3 is made up of 16 amino acids. The V end lost 0 bases, the J end lost 8 bases, and 17 bases lay between the germline ends. The CDR3 nucleotides read TGTGCCAGCAGCTTGGAGGGGGCGGGAAAAGCTGGGGAGCTGTTTTTT. Its protein is CASSLEGAGKAGELFF. Full variable domain (rest looked up from reference TRBV5-4 and TRBJ2-2): ETGVTQSPTHLIKTRGQQVTLRCSSQSGHNTVSWYQQALGQGPQFIFQYYREEENGRGNFPPRFSGLQFPNYSSELNVNALELDDSALYLCASSLEGAGKAGELFFGEGSRLTVL.

The chain links TRBV19 to TRBJ1-1; the D is unclear. CDR1 is LNHDA, CDR2 SQIVND, per germline (reference sequence). There are 13 residues in the CDR3. With 3 bases removed from V and 5 bases from J, the gap between germline ends came to 10 bases. The CDR3 is CASSMPYKTEAFF. The CDR3 region has the DNA TGTGCCAGTAGTATGCCGTACAAAACTGAAGCTTTCTTT.

J is TRBJ1-2 and V is TRBV29-1; D remains ambiguous. Germline CDR1 is SQVTM and CDR2 is ANQGSEA. Trimming removed 4 bases from V and 9 bases from J, with 15 bases in between. The CDR3 is 12 amino acids. CDR3 sequence (DNA): TGCAGCGTTGCCCTGGACGGCGGGCGCTACACCTTC. Its protein is CSVALDGGRYTF.

This chain links TRBV6-5 with TRBJ2-7, with 9 bases that match TRBD1. The germline V gene encodes CDR1 MNHEY and CDR2 SVGAGI. This CDR3 region has 14 residues. V gave up 4 bases and J gave up 5 bases; unmatched junction bases: 6. CDR3 in amino acids: CASSSRTGVDEQYF. Written as DNA, the CDR3 is TGTGCCAGCAGTTCCAGGACAGGGGTGGACGAGCAGTACTTC.

V and J are TRBV27 and TRBJ2-7; 8 nucleotides match TRBD2. Germline values: CDR1 MNHEY, CDR2 SMNVEV (reference sequence). V dropped 6 bases and J dropped 3; count of bases not matched to a gene: 1. The CDR3 runs to 12 residues. The CDR3 loop reads CASSGRGYEQYF. The CDR3, as DNA: TGTGCCAGCAGCGGGAGGGGCTACGAGCAGTACTTC.

This sequence joins TRBV7-9 and TRBJ1-2, with D perhaps TRBD1 (6 bases). Trimming removed 5 bases at V and 8 bases at J, with 15 bases between. Germline-derived CDR1 and CDR2 are SEHNR and FQNEAQ (reference sequence). The CDR3 spans 13 residues. Here the CDR3 DNA reads TGTGCCAGCAGCCGGGACATAAAAGGGGGCTACACCTTC. This codes for CASSRDIKGGYTF.

The chain carries TRBV9 and TRBJ2-1; 13 nucleotides agree with TRBD2. The junction had 8 bases not matched to a gene; V was cut back by 6 bases and J by 8 bases. The CDR3 runs to 15 residues. Looked up from germline, CDR1 is SGDLS and CDR2 is YYNGEE. The CDR3 coding sequence is TGTGCCAGCACCTCAACTAGCGGGGGGGCGGATGAGCAGTTCTTC. Encoded protein: CASTSTSGGADEQFF.

This clone was counted once. The chain links TRBV11-1 to TRBJ2-7, with 7 bases fitting TRBD2. The CDR3 consists of 15 residues. Germline V lookup: CDR1 SGHAT, CDR2 FQDESV (reference sequence). Losses at the gene ends were 4 bases for V and 2 bases for J; bases not matched to a gene: 8. The CDR3 sequence is CASSYAGGGTYEQYF. The CDR3 coding sequence is TGTGCCAGCAGCTACGCTGGCGGGGGAACCTACGAGCAGTACTTC.

This chain uses TRBV25-1 with TRBJ1-3; 7 nucleotides match TRBD1. The CDR3 is 14 amino acids. Germline-derived CDR1 and CDR2 are MGHDK and SYGVNS. Losses at the gene ends were 6 bases for V and 4 bases for J; bases not matched to a gene: 6. The CDR3, as DNA: TGTGCCAGCAGCTCAGGGGGTACCGGAAACACCATATATTTT. Protein sequence: CASSSGGTGNTIYF.